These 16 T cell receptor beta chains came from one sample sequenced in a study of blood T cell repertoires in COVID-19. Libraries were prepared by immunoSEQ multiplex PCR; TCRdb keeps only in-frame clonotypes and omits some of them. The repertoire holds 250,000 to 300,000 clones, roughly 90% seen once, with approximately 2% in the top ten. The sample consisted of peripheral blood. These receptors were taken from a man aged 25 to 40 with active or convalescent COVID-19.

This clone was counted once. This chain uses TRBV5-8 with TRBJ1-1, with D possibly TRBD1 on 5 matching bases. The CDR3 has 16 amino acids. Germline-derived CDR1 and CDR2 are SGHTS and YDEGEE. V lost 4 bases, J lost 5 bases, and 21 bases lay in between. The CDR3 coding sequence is TGTGCCAGCAGCGTCGGGCAGGGCGCTTTTAGGACTGAAGCTTTCTTT. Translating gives CASSVGQGAFRTEAFF.

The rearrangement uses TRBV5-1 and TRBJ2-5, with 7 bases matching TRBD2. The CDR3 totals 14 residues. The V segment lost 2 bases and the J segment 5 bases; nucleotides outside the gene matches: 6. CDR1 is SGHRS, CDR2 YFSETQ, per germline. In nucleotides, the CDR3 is TGCGCCAGCAGCTTCCGACCCGGGGGGGAGACCCAGTACTTC. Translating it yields CASSFRPGGETQYF.

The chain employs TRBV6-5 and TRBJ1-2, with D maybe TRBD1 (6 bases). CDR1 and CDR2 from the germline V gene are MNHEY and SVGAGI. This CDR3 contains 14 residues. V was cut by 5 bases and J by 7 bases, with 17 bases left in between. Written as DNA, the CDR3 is TGTGCCAGCAGTACCGACAGGTTTGGAGGTGGCTACACCTTC. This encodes CASSTDRFGGGYTF.

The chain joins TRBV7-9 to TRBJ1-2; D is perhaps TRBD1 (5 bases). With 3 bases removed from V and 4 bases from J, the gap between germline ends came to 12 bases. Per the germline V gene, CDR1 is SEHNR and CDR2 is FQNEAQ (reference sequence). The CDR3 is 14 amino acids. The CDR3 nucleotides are TGTGCCAGCAGCTTTCTGACAGATTTCTATGGCTACACCTTC. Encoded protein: CASSFLTDFYGYTF.

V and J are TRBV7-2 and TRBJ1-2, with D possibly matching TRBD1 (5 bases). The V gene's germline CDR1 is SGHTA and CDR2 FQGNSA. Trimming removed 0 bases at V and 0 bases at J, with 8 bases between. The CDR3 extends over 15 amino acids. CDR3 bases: TGTGCCAGCAGCTTAGCGGGCAGGGCTAACTATGGCTACACCTTC. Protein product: CASSLAGRANYGYTF.

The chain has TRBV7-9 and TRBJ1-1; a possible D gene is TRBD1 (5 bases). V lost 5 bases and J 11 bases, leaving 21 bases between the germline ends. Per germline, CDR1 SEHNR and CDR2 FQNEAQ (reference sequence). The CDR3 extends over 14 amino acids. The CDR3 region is CASSQLLGEGDAFF. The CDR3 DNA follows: TGTGCCAGCAGCCAATTGTTGGGTGAAGGGGATGCTTTCTTT.

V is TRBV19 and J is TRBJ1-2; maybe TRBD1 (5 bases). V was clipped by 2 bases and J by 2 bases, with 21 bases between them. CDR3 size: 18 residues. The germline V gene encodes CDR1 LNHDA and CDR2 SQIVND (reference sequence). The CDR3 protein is CASSILLGQGPSNYGYTF. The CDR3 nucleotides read TGTGCCAGTAGTATATTACTGGGGCAGGGCCCCTCGAACTATGGCTACACCTTC.

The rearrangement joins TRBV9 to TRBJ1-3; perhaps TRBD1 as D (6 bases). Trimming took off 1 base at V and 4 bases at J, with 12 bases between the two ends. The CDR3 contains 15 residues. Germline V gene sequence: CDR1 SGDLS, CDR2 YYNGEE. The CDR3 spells CASSVSGADGNTIYF. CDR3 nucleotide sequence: TGTGCCAGCAGCGTATCAGGGGCTGACGGAAACACCATATATTTT.

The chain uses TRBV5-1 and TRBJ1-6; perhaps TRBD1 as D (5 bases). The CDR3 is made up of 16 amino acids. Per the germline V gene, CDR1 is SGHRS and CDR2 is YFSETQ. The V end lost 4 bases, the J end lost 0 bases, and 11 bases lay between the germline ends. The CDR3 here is CASSIQVSSYNSPLHF. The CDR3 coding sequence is TGCGCCAGCAGCATACAGGTTTCCTCCTATAATTCACCCCTCCACTTT. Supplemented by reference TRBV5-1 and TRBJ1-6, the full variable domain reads KAGVTQTPRYLIKTRGQQVTLSCSPISGHRSVSWYQQTPGQGLQFLFEYFSETQRNKGNFPGRFSGRQFSNSRSEMNVSTLELGDSALYLCASSIQVSSYNSPLHFGNGTRLTVT.

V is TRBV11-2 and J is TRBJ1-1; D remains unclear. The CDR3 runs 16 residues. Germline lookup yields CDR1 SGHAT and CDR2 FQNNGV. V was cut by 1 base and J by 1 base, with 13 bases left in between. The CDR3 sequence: CASSLVRRETNTEAFF. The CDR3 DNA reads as TGTGCCAGCAGCTTAGTGCGGAGAGAGACGAACACTGAAGCTTTCTTT. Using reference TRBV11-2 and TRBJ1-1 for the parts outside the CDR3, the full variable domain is EAGVAQSPRYKIIEKRQSVAFWCNPISGHATLYWYQQILGQGPKLLIQFQNNGVVDDSQLPKDRFSAERLKGVDSTLKIQPAKLEDSAVYLCASSLVRRETNTEAFFGQGTRLTVV.

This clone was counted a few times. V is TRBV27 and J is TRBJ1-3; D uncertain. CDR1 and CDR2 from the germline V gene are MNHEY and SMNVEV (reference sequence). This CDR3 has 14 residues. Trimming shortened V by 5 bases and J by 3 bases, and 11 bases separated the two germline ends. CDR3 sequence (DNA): TGTGCCAGCAGTCCCGAGGCCCATGGAAACACCATATATTTT. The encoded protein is CASSPEAHGNTIYF.

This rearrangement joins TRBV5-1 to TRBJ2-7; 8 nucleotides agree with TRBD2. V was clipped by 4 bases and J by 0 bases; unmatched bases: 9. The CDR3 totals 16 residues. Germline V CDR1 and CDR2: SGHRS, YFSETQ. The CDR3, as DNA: TGCGCCAGCAGCATGGGGGCCGGGGGGGTCTCCTACGAGCAGTACTTC. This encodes CASSMGAGGVSYEQYF.

The CDR3 DNA is TGTGCCAGCAGCAAAGTTACGGGACACGGAAATGAAAAACTGTTTTTT. This translates into CASSKVTGHGNEKLFF. V gene TRBV21-1 combines with J gene TRBJ1-4; TRBD1 is the table's D call, not checked against the DNA. TRBV21-1 has pseudogene status. The CDR3 consists of 16 residues.

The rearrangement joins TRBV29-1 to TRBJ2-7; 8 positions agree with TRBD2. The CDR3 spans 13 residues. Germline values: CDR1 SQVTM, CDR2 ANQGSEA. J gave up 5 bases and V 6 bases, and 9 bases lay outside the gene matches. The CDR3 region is CSVSAGDHDEQYF. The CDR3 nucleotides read TGCAGCGTCTCAGCGGGGGACCACGACGAGCAGTACTTC.

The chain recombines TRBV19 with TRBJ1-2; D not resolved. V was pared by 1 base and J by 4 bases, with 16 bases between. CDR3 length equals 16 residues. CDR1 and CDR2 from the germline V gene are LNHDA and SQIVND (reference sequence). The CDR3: CASSIGGGGYTYGYTF. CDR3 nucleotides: TGTGCCAGTAGTATAGGTGGTGGAGGTTATACCTATGGCTACACCTTC.

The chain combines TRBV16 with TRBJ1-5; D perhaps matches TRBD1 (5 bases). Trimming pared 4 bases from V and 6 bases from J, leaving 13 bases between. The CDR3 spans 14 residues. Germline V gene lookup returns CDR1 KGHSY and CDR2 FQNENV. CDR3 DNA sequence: TGTGCCAGCAGCCGCCAGACGGGGGGTCAGCCCCAGCATTTT. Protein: CASSRQTGGQPQHF.